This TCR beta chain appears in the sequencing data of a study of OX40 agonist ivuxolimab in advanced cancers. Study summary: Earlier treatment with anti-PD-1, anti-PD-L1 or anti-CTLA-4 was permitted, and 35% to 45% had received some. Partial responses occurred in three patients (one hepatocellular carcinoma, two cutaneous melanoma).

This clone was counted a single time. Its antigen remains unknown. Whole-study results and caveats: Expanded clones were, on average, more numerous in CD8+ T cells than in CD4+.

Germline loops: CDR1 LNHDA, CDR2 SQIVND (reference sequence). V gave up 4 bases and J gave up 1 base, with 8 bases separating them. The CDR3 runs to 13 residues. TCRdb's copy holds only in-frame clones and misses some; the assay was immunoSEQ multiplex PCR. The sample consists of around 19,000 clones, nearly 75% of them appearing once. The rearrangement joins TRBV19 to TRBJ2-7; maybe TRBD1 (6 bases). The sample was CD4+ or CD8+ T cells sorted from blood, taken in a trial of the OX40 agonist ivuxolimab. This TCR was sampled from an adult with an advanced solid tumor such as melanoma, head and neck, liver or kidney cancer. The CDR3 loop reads CASSTTGSYEQYF. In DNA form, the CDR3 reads TGTGCCAGTAGTACGACAGGATCCTACGAGCAGTACTTC. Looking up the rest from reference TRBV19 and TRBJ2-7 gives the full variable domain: DGGITQSPKYLFRKEGQNVTLSCEQNLNHDAMYWYRQDPGQGLRLIYYSQIVNDFQKGDIAEGYSVSREKKESFPLTVTSAQKNPTAFYLCASSTTGSYEQYFGPGTRLTVT.